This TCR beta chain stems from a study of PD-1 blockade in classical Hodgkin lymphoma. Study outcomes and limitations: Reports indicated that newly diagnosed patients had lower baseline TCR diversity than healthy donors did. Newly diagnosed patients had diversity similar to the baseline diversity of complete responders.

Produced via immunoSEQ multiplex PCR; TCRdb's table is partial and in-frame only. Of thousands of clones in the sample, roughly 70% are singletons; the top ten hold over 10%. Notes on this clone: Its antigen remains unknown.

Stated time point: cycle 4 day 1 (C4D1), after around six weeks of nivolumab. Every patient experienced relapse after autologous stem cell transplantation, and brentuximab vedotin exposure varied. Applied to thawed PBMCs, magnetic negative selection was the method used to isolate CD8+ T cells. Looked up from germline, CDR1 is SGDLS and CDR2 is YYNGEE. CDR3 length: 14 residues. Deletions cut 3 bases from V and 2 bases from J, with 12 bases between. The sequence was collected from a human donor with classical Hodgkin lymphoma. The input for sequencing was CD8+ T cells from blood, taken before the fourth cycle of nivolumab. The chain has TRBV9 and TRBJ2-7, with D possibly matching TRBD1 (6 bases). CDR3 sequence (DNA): TGTGCCAGCAGCGCCGGGACACGGCCCTACGAGCAGTACTTC. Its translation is CASSAGTRPYEQYF.